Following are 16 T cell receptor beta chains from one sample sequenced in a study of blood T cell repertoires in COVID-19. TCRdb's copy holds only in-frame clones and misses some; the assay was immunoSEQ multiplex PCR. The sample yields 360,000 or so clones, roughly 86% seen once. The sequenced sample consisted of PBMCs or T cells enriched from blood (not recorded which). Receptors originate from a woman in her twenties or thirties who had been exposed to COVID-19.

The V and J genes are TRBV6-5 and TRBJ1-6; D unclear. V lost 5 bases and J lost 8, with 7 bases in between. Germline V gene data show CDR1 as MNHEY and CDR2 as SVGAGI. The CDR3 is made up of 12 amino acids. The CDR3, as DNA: TGTGCCAGCAGTCCTCAGGATTCACCCCTCCACTTT. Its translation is CASSPQDSPLHF.

Here the CDR3 DNA reads TGTGCCAGCAGCCTCGTACCCAGGTATGGCACAGATACGCAGTATTTT. Residues: CASSLVPRYGTDTQYF. This sequence joins TRBV11-2 and TRBJ2-3; D gene unclear. Trimming removed 5 bases from V and 1 base from J, with 16 bases in between. The CDR3 covers 16 residues. Germline loops: CDR1 SGHAT, CDR2 FQNNGV.

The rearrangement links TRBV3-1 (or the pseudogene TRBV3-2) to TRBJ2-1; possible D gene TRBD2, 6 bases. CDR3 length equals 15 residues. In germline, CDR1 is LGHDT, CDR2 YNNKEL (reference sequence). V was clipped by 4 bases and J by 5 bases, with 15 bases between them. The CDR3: CASSPLGGADNEQFF. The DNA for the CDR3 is TGTGCCAGCAGCCCCCTCGGGGGAGCCGACAATGAGCAGTTCTTC.

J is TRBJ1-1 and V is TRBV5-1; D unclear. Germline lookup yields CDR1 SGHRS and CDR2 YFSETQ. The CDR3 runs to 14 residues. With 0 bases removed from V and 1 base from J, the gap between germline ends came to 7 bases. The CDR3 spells CASSLAAGNTEAFF. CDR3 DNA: TGCGCCAGCAGCTTGGCGGCAGGGAACACTGAAGCTTTCTTT.

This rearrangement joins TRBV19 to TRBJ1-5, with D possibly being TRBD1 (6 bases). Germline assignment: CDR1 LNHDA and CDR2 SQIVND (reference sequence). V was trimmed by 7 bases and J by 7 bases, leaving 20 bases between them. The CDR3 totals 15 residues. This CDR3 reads CASTSTGGGPQPQHF. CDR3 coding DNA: TGTGCCAGTACCTCAACGGGTGGGGGCCCCCAGCCCCAGCATTTT. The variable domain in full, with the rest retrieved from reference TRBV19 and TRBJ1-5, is DGGITQSPKYLFRKEGQNVTLSCEQNLNHDAMYWYRQDPGQGLRLIYYSQIVNDFQKGDIAEGYSVSREKKESFPLTVTSAQKNPTAFYLCASTSTGGGPQPQHFGDGTRLSIL.

The CDR3 reads CASRIAGAGYNEQFF. CDR3 DNA: TGTGCCAGCAGGATAGCGGGAGCGGGCTACAATGAGCAGTTCTTC. J is TRBJ2-1 and V is TRBV27, with 9 bases that match TRBD2. V was clipped by 6 bases and J by 3 bases; unmatched bases: 6. CDR1 and CDR2 (germline): MNHEY, SMNVEV (reference sequence). CDR3 length: 15 amino acids.

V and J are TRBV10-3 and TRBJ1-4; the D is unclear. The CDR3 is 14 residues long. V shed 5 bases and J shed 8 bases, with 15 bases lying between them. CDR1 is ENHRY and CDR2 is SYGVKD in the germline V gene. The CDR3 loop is CAISKDTVREKLFF. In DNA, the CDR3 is TGTGCCATCAGTAAAGACACGGTCAGGGAAAAACTGTTTTTT.

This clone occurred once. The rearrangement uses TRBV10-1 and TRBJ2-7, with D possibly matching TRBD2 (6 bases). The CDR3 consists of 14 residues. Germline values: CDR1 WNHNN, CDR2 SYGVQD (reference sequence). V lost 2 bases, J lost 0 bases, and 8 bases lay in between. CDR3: CASSEGTYSYEQYF. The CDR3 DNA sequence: TGCGCCAGCAGTGAGGGGACTTACTCCTACGAGCAGTACTTC.

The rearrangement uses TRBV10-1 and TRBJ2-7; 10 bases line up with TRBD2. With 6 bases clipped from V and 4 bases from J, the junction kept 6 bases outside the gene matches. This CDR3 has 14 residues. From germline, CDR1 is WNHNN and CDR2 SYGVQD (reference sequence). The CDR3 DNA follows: TGCGCCAGCAGCCCCGGACTAGCGGTTTACGAGCAGTACTTC. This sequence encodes CASSPGLAVYEQYF.

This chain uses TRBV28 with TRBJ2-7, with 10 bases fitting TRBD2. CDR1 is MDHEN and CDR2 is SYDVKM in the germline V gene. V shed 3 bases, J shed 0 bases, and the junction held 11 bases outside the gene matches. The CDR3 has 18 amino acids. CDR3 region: CASSFGLAVPFISYEQYF. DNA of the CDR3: TGTGCCAGCAGTTTCGGACTAGCGGTCCCCTTCATCTCCTACGAGCAGTACTTC.

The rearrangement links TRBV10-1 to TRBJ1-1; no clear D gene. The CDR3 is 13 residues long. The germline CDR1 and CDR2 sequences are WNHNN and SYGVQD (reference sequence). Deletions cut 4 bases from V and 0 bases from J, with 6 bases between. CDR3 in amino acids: CASSGVLNTEAFF. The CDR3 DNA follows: TGCGCCAGCAGTGGAGTTTTGAACACTGAAGCTTTCTTT.

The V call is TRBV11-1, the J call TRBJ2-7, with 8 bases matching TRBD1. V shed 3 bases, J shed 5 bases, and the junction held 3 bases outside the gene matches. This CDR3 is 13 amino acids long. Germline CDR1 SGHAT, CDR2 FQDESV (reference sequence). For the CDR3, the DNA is TGTGCCAGCAGCTTCGTGGACAGGGACGAGCAGTACTTC. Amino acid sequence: CASSFVDRDEQYF. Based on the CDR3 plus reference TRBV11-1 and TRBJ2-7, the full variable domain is EAEVAQSPRYKITEKSQAVAFWCDPISGHATLYWYRQILGQGPELLVQFQDESVVDDSQLPKDRFSAERLKGVDSTLKIQPAELGDSAMYLCASSFVDRDEQYFGPGTRLTVT.

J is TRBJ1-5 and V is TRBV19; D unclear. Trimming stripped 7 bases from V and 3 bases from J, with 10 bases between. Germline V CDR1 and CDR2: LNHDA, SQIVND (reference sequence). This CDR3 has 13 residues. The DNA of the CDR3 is TGTGCCAGTACCGTGAGGGACAATCAGCCCCAGCATTTT. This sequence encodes CASTVRDNQPQHF. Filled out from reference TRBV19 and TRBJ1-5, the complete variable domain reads DGGITQSPKYLFRKEGQNVTLSCEQNLNHDAMYWYRQDPGQGLRLIYYSQIVNDFQKGDIAEGYSVSREKKESFPLTVTSAQKNPTAFYLCASTVRDNQPQHFGDGTRLSIL.

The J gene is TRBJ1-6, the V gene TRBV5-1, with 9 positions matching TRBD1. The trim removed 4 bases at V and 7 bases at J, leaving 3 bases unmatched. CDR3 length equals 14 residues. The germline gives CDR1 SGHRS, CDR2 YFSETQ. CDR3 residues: CASSQGQGNSPLHF. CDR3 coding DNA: TGCGCCAGCAGCCAGGGACAGGGAAATTCACCCCTCCACTTT.

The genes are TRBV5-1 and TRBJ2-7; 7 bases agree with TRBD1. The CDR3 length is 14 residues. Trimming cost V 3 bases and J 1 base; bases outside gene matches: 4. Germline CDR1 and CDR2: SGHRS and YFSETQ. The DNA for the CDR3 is TGCGCCAGCAGCTCCGGACAGGTTTCCTACGAGCAGTACTTC. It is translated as CASSSGQVSYEQYF.

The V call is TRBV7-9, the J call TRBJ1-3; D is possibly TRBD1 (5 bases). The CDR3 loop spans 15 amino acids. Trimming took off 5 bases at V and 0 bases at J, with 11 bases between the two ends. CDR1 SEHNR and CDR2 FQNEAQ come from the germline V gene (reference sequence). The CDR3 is CASSPQDLSGNTIYF. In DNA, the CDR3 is TGTGCCAGCAGCCCACAGGACCTCTCTGGAAACACCATATATTTT.